This T cell receptor (beta chain) originates from a study of early T cells in non-severe SARS-CoV-2 infection. The V gene's germline CDR1 is SGHVS and CDR2 FQNEAQ. The V and J ends lost 5 bases and 5 bases, in that order; junction bases with no gene match: 9. CDR3 length equals 15 residues. TCRdb analysed the 5' RACE reads with MiXCR anew, one entry per CDR3 protein. The data contain more than 55,000 distinct CDR3 sequences, 13% of them singletons. Sequencing used whole blood, obtained at baseline. The clonotype originates from an adult who was a healthcare worker with PCR-confirmed SARS-CoV-2 infection or an uninfected control (not recorded which). The chain links TRBV7-8 to TRBJ2-5; TRBD1 matches at 9 bases. In nucleotides, the CDR3 is TGTGCCAGCAGCATCCCCGGGACAGGGTCGGAGACCCAGTACTTC. Amino acids: CASSIPGTGSETQYF.